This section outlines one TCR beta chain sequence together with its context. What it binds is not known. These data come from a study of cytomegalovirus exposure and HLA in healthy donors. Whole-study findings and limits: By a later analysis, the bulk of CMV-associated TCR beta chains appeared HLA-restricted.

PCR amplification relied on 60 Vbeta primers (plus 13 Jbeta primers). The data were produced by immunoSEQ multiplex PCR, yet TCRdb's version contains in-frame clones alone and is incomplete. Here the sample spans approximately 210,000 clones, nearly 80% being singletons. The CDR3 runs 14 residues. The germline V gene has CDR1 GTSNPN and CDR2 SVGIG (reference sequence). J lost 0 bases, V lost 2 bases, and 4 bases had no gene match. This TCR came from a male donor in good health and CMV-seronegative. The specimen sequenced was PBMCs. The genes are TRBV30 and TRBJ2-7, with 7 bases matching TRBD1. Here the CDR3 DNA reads TGTGCCTGGAGTACCGGGACAGTCTCCTACGAGCAGTACTTC. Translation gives CAWSTGTVSYEQYF.